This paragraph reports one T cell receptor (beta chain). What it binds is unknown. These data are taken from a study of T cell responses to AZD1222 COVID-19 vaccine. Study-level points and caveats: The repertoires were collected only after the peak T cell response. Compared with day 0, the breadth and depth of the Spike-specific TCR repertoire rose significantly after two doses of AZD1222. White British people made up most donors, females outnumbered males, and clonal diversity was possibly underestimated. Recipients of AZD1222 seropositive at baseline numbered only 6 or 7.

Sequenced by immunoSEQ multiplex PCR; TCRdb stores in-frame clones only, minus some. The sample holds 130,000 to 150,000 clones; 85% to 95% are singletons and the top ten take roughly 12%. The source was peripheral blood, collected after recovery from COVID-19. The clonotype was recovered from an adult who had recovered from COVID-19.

The CDR3 DNA is TGTGCCAGCAGCTTAGGGACTAGCGGGAGGTGGAACTACGAGCAGTACTTC. This codes for CASSLGTSGRWNYEQYF. The chain is built from TRBV7-3 and TRBJ2-7; 15 nucleotides agree with TRBD2. Germline V gene sequence: CDR1 SGHTA, CDR2 FQGTGA. This CDR3 spans 17 amino acids. V was pared by 2 bases and J by 3 bases, with 5 bases of the junction left unmatched.